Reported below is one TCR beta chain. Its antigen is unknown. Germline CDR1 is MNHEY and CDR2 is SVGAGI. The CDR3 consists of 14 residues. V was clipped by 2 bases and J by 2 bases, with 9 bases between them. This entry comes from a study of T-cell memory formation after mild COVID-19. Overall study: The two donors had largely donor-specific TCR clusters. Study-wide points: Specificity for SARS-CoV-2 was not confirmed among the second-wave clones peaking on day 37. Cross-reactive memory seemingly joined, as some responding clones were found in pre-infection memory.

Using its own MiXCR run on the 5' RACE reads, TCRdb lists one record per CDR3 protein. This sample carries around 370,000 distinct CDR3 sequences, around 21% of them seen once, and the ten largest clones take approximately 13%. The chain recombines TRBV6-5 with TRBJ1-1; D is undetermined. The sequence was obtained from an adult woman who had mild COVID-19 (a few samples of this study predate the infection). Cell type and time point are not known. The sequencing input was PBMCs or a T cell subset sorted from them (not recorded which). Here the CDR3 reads CASSYMGRNTEAFF. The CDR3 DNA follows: TGTGCCAGCAGTTACATGGGAAGAAACACTGAAGCTTTCTTT.